This TCR beta chain was sequenced during a study of CD8 T cells in Susac syndrome. The CDR3 extends over 14 amino acids. V was cut by 0 bases and J by 2 bases, with 8 bases left in between. CDR1 SGDLS and CDR2 YYNGEE come from the germline V gene. Reverse transcription of about 0.5 to 1 ug RNA was carried out with random hexamers. TCRdb processed the immunoSEQ multiplex PCR reads anew with MiXCR; each CDR3 protein has one entry. The table shows around 170,000 distinct CDR3 sequences, with roughly 94% occurring only once. The patients with Susac syndrome satisfied recently defined diagnostic criteria for either definite or probable disease.

The rearrangement links TRBV9 to TRBJ1-1; D gene ambiguous. The TCR was taken from a human donor with Susac syndrome. Sample: CD8+ T cells from PBMCs. CDR3 region: CASSVGGINTEAFF. In DNA form, the CDR3 reads TGTGCCAGCAGCGTAGGAGGGATCAACACTGAAGCTTTCTTT.